This T cell receptor (beta chain) was sequenced during a study of CD4 T cells in relation to SARS-CoV-2 and coronaviruses. For the study at large: Crossreactive spike epitopes shared across donors were mapped to their HLA restriction.

Germline CDR1 and CDR2: LNHDA and SQIVND (reference sequence). The J segment lost 2 bases and the V segment lost 3 bases, leaving 4 bases of the junction unmatched. This CDR3 has 15 amino acids. Generated by immunoSEQ multiplex PCR, the TCRdb table keeps only in-frame clones and is missing some. The sample has tens of thousands of clones, approximately 95% seen once; the top ten hold around 0.21%. The unexposed donors gave CD4+ T cells in about 2011-2018, prior to COVID-19. The chain links TRBV19 to TRBJ1-5, with TRBD1 matching 7 bases. The origin of this receptor is a human donor in good health. What was sequenced was naive CD4+ T cells from PBMCs. Sample subset: naive CD4+ T cells isolated by negative enrichment. The CDR3 nucleotides read TGTGCCAGTAGTATGAGGGGGCAAGGCAATCAGCCCCAGCATTTT. Its protein product is CASSMRGQGNQPQHF.